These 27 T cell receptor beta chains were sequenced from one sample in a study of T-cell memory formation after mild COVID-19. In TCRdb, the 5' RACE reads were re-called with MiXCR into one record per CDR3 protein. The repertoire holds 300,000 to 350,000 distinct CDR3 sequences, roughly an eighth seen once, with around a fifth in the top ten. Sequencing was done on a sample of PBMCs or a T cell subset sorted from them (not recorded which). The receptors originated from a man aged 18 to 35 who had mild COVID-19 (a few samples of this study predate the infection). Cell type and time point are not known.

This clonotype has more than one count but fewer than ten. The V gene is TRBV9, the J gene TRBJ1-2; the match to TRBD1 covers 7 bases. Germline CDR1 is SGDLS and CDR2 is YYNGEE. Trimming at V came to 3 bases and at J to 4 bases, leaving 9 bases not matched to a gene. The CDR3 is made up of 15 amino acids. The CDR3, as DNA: TGTGCCAGCAGCGAATCGGGACAGAGCTTCTATGGCTACACCTTC. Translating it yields CASSESGQSFYGYTF.

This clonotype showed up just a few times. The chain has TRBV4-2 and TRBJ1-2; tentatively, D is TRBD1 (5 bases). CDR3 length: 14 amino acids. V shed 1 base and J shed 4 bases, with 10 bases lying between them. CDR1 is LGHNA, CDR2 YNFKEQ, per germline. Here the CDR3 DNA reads TGTGCCAGCAGCCAAGCGGGGGACCCCTATGGCTACACCTTC. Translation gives CASSQAGDPYGYTF.

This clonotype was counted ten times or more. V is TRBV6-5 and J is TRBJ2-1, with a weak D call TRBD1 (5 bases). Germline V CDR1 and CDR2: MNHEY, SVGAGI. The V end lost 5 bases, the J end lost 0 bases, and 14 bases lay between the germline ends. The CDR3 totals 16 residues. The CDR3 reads CASSTTVLSSYNEQFF. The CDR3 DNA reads TGTGCCAGCAGTACGACAGTTTTAAGCTCCTACAATGAGCAGTTCTTC.

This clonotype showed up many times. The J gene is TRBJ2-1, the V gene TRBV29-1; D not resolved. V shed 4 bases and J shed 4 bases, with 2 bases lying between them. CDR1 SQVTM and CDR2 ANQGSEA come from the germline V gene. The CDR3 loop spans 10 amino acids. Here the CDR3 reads CSVVYNEQFF. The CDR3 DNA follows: TGCAGCGTTGTGTACAATGAGCAGTTCTTC.

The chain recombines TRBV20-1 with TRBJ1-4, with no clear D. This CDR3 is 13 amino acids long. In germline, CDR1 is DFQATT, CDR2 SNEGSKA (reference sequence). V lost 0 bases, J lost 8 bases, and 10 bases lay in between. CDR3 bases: TGCAGTGCTAGAGACGCCGTGGGGGAAAAACTGTTTTTT. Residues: CSARDAVGEKLFF.

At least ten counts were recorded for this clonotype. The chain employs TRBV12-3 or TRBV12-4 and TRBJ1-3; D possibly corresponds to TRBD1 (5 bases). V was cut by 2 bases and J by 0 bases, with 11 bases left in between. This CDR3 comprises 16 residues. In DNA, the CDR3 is TGTGCCAGCAGTTTAAGAGGGGCCGGCTCTGGAAACACCATATATTTT. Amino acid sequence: CASSLRGAGSGNTIYF.

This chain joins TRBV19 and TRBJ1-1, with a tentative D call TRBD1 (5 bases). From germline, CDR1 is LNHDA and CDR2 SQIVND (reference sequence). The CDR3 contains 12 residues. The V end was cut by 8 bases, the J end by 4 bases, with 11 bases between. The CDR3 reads CASCQGSTEAFF. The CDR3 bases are TGTGCCAGTTGCCAGGGCAGCACTGAAGCTTTCTTT.

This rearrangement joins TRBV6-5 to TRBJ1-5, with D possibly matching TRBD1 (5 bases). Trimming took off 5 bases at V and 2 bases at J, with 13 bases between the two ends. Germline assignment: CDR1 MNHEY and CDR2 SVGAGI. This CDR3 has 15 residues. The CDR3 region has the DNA TGTGCCAGCAGTGCGACGGGGACGGGCAATCAGCCCCAGCATTTT. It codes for CASSATGTGNQPQHF.

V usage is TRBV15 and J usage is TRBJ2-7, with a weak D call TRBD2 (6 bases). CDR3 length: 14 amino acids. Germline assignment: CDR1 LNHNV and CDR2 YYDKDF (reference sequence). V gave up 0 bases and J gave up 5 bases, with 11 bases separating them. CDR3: CATSRDPRGHEQYF. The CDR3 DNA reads TGTGCCACCAGCAGAGATCCGCGGGGCCACGAGCAGTACTTC.

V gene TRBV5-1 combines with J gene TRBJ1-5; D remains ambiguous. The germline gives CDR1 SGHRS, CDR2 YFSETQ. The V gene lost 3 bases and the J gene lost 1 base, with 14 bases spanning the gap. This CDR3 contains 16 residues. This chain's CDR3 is CASSYGLLGSNQPQHF. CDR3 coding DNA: TGCGCCAGCAGCTACGGCTTGCTTGGGAGCAATCAGCCCCAGCATTTT.

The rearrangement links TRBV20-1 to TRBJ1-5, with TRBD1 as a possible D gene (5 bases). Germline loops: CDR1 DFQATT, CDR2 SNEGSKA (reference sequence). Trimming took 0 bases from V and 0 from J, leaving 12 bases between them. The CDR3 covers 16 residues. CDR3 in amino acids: CSARDPQGYSNQPQHF. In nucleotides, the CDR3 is TGCAGTGCTAGAGATCCTCAGGGTTATAGCAATCAGCCCCAGCATTTT.

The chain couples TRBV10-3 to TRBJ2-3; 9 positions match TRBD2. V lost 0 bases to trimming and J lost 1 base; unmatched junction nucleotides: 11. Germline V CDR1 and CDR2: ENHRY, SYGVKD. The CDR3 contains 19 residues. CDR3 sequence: CAISESWLAGLSGTDTQYF. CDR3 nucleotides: TGTGCCATCAGTGAGTCATGGCTAGCGGGGCTGTCCGGCACAGATACGCAGTATTTT.

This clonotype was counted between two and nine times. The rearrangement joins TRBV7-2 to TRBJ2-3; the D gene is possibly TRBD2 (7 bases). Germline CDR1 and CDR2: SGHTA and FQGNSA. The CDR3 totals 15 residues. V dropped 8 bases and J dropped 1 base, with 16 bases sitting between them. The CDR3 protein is CASAGAKTRTDTQYF. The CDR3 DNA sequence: TGTGCCAGCGCGGGGGCGAAAACCCGCACAGATACGCAGTATTTT.

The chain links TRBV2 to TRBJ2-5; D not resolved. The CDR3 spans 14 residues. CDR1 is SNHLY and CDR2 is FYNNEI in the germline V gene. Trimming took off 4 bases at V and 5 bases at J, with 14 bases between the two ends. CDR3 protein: CASSAASRAETQYF. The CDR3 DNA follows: TGTGCCAGCAGTGCGGCTAGTAGGGCCGAGACCCAGTACTTC.

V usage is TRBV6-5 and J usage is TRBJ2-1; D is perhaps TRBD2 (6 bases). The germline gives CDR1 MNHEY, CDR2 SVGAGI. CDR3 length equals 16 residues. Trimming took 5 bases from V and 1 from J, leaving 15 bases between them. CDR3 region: CASSLLAAHSYNEQFF. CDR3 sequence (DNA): TGTGCCAGCAGTCTATTAGCGGCCCATTCCTACAATGAGCAGTTCTTC.

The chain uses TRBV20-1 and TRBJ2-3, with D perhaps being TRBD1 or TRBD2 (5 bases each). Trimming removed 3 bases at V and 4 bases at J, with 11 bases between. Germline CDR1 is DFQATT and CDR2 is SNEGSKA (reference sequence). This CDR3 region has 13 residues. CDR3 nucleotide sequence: TGCAGTGCTAGCCGGGACCAGGCAGATACGCAGTATTTT. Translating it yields CSASRDQADTQYF.

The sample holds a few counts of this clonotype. DNA for the CDR3: TGTGCCAGCAGCCCAACAGGGAGAGACTATGGCTACACCTTC. Translation gives CASSPTGRDYGYTF. V is TRBV7-2 and J is TRBJ1-2, with D perhaps matching TRBD1 (6 bases). This CDR3 comprises 14 residues. Looked up from germline, CDR1 is SGHTA and CDR2 is FQGNSA. Deletions cut 5 bases from V and 3 bases from J, with 13 bases between.

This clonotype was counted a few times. As DNA, the CDR3 is TGTGCCAGCAGCCCGATCGGTAGCAACACTGAAGCTTTCTTT. Its translation is CASSPIGSNTEAFF. The chain combines TRBV7-3 with TRBJ1-1; no firm D call. CDR3 size: 14 residues. V was clipped by 5 bases and J by 2 bases, with 12 bases between them. Germline assignment: CDR1 SGHTA and CDR2 FQGTGA.

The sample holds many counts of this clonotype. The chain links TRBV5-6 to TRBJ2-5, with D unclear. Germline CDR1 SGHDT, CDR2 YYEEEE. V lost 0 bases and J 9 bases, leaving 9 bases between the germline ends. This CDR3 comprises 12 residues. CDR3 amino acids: CASSLVSDPQYF. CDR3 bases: TGTGCCAGCAGCTTGGTTTCCGATCCCCAGTACTTC.

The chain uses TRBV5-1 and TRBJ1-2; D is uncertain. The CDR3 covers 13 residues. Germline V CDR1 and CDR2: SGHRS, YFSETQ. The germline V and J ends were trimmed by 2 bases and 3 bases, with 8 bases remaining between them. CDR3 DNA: TGCGCCAGCAGCTTCACAGAGGACTATGGCTACACCTTC. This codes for CASSFTEDYGYTF.

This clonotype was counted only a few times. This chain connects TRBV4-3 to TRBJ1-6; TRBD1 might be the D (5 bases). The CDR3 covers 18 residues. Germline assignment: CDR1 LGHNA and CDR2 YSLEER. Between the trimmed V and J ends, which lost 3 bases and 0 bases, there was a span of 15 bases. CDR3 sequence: CASSQKSGGSSYNSPLHF. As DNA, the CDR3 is TGCGCCAGCAGCCAGAAATCGGGGGGTAGCTCCTATAATTCACCCCTCCACTTT.

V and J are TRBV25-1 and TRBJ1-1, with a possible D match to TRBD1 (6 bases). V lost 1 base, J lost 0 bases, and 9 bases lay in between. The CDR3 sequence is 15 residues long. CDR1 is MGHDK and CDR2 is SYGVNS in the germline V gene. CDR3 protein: CASSESGALNTEAFF. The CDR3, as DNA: TGTGCCAGCAGTGAATCGGGGGCCCTGAACACTGAAGCTTTCTTT.

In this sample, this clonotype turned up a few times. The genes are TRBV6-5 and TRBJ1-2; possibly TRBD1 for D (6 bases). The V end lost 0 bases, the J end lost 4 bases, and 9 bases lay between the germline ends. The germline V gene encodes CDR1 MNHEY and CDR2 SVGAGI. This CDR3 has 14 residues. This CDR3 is CASSYSRGGYGYTF. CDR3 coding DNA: TGTGCCAGCAGTTACTCCAGGGGCGGCTATGGCTACACCTTC.

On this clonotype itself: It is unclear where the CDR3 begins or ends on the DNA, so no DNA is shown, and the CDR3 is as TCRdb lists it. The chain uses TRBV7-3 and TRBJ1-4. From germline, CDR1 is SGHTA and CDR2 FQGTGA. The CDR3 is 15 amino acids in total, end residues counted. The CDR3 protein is CASSSGRSFLKNCFF.

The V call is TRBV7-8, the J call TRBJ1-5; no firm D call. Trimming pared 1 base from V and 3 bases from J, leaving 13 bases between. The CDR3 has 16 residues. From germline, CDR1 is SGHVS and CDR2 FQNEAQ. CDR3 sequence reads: CASSLGVSDFNQPQHF. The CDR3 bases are TGTGCCAGCAGCTTAGGCGTCAGCGATTTCAATCAGCCCCAGCATTTT. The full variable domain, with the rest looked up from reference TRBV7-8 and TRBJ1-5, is GAGVSQSPRYKVAKRGQDVALRCDPISGHVSLFWYQQALGQGPEFLTYFQNEAQLDKSGLPSDRFFAERPEGSVSTLKIQRTQQEDSAVYLCASSLGVSDFNQPQHFGDGTRLSIL.

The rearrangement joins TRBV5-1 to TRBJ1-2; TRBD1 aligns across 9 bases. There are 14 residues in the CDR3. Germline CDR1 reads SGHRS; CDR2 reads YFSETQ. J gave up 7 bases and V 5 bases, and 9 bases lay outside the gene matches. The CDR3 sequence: CASRIPGQGGGYTF. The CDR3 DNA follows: TGCGCCAGCAGGATCCCGGGACAGGGCGGTGGCTACACCTTC.

CDR3 DNA: TGCGCCAGCAGCCTCGGGTCTTTGATGCGGGATGAAAAACTGTTTTTT. Residues: CASSLGSLMRDEKLFF. This chain connects TRBV5-1 to TRBJ1-4; no clear D. Germline values: CDR1 SGHRS, CDR2 YFSETQ. V was pared by 4 bases and J by 6 bases, with 19 bases between. The CDR3 runs 16 residues. Full variable domain (rest looked up from reference TRBV5-1 and TRBJ1-4): KAGVTQTPRYLIKTRGQQVTLSCSPISGHRSVSWYQQTPGQGLQFLFEYFSETQRNKGNFPGRFSGRQFSNSRSEMNVSTLELGDSALYLCASSLGSLMRDEKLFFGSGTQLSVL.